This paragraph reports one T cell receptor beta chain. Its antigen is currently unknown. This CDR3 region has 17 residues. Between the trimmed V and J ends, which lost 4 bases and 5 bases, there was a span of 23 bases. The data originate from a study of T-cell memory formation after mild COVID-19. General study findings and limits: Shrinking CD4+ clones resided mostly in CM and EM, and CD8+ ones in EMRA.

TCRdb used MiXCR to reprocess the 5' RACE reads, holding one entry per CDR3 protein. In the table there are some 300,000 distinct CDR3 sequences, under 25% of which are singletons. Material for sequencing was PBMCs or a T cell subset sorted from them (not recorded which). This chain connects TRBV12-3 or TRBV12-4 to TRBJ1-2; no definite D call. This TCR was sampled from a man between 18 and 29 years old who had mild COVID-19 (a few samples of this study predate the infection). Cell type and time point are not known. The CDR3 reads CASSSLGWSRSSYGYTF. The CDR3 nucleotides read TGTGCCAGCAGTTCGCTAGGCTGGTCTCGGAGTTCTTATGGCTACACCTTC.